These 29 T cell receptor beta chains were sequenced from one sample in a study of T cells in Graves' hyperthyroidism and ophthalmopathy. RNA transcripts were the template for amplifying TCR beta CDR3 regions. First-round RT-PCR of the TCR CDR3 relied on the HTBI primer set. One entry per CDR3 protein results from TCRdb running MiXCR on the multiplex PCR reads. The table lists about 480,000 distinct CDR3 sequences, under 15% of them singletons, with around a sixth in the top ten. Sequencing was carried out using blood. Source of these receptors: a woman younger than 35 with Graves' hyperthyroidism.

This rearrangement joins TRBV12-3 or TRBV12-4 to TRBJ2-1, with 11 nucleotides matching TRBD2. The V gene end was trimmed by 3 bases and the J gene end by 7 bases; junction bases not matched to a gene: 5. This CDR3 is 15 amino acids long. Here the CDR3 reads CASSFSGRARNEQFF. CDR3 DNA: TGTGCCAGCAGTTTTAGCGGGAGGGCCAGGAATGAGCAGTTCTTC.

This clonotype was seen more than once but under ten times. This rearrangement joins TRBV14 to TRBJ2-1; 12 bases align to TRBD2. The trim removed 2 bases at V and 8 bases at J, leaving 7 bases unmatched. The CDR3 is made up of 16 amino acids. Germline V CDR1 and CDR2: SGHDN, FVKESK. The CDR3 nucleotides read TGTGCCAGCAGCCAACTGACTAGCGGGAGAGGGGATGAGCAGTTCTTC. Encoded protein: CASSQLTSGRGDEQFF.

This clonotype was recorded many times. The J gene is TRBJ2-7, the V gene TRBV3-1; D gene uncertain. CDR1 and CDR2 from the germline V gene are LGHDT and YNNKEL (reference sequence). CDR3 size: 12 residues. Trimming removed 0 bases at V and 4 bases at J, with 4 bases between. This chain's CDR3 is CASSQDLYEQYF. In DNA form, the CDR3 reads TGTGCCAGCAGCCAAGATCTGTACGAGCAGTACTTC.

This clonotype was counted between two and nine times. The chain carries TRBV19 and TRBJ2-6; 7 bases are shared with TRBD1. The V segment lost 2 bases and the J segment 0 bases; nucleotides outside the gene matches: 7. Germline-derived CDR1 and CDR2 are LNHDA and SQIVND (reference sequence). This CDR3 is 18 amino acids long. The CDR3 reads CASSISGTAFSGANVLTF. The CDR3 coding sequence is TGTGCCAGTAGTATATCCGGGACAGCCTTCTCTGGGGCCAACGTCCTGACTTTC. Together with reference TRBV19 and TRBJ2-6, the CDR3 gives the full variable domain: DGGITQSPKYLFRKEGQNVTLSCEQNLNHDAMYWYRQDPGQGLRLIYYSQIVNDFQKGDIAEGYSVSREKKESFPLTVTSAQKNPTAFYLCASSISGTAFSGANVLTFGAGSRLTVL.

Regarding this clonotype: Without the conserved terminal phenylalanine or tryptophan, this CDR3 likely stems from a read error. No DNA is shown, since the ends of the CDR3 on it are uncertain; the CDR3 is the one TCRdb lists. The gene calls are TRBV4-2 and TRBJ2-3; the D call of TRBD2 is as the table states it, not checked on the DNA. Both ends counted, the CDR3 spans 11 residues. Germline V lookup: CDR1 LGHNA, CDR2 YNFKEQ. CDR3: CASSQDSGLIV.

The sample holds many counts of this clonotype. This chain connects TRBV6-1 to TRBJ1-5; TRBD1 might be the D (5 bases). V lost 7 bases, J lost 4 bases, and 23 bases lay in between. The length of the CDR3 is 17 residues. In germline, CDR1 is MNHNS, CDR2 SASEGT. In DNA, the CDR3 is TGTGCCAGCATCCAAAGAACCGGGGGAGGAAGGAATCAGCCCCAGCATTTT. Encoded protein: CASIQRTGGGRNQPQHF.

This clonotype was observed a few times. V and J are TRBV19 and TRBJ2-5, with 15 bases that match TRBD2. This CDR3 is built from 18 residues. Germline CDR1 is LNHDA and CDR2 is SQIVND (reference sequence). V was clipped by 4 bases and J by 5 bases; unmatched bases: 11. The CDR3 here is CASSTRHRTSGRGETQYF. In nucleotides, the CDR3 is TGTGCCAGTAGTACAAGGCACCGGACTAGCGGGAGGGGGGAGACCCAGTACTTC.

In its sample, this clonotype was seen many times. The CDR3 loop reads CASNWDTYQANYGYTF. The CDR3 DNA reads TGTGCCAGCAATTGGGACACCTATCAAGCTAACTATGGCTACACCTTC. The chain combines TRBV5-5 with TRBJ1-2; a weak D match, TRBD1 (6 bases). The length of the CDR3 is 16 residues. Germline-derived CDR1 and CDR2 are SGHKS and YYEKEE (reference sequence). Trimming shortened V by 6 bases and J by 0 bases, and 18 bases separated the two germline ends.

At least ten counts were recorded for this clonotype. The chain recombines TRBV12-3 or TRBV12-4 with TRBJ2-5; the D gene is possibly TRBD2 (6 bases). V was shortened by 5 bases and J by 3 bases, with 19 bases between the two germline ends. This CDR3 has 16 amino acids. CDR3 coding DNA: TGTGCCAGCAGTCTCCGAGTCTGGGGGGAGGAAGAGACCCAGTACTTC. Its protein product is CASSLRVWGEEETQYF.

DNA for the CDR3: TGTGCCAGCAGCTCAAGAGGACAGGCAGGCACCGGGGAGCTGTTTTTT. Amino acids: CASSSRGQAGTGELFF. This rearrangement joins TRBV5-4 to TRBJ2-2; 7 bases align to TRBD1. V gave up 3 bases and J gave up 4 bases; unmatched junction bases: 9. This CDR3 region has 16 residues. In germline, CDR1 is SGHNT, CDR2 YYREEE (reference sequence).

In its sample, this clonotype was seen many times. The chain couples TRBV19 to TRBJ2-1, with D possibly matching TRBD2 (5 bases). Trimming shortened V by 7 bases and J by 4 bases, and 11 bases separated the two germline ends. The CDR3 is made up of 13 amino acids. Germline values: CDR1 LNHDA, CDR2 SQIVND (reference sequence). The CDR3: CASTRREYNEQFF. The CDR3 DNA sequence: TGTGCCAGTACTCGTCGGGAATACAATGAGCAGTTCTTC.

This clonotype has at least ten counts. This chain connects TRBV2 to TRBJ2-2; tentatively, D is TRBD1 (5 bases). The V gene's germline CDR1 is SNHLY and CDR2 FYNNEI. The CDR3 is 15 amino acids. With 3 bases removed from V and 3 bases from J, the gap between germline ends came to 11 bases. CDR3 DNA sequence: TGTGCCAGCAGTGATGAGGCAGGGCACACCGGGGAGCTGTTTTTT. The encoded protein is CASSDEAGHTGELFF. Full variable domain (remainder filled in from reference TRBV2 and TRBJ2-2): EPEVTQTPSHQVTQMGQEVILRCVPISNHLYFYWYRQILGQKVEFLVSFYNNEISEKSEIFDDQFSVERPDGSNFTLKIRSTKLEDSAMYFCASSDEAGHTGELFFGEGSRLTVL.

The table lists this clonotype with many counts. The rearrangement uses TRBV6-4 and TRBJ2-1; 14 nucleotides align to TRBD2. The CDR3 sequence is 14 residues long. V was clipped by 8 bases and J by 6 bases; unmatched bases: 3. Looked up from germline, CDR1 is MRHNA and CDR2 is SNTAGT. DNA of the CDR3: TGTGCCAGCGGGACTAGCGGGAGTTTCAATGAGCAGTTCTTC. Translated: CASGTSGSFNEQFF.

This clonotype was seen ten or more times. The CDR3 DNA is TGCAGTGCTCCCGGGACAGTGGACACTGAAGCTTTCTTT. Its protein product is CSAPGTVDTEAFF. The genes are TRBV20-1 and TRBJ1-1, with 7 positions matching TRBD1. The CDR3 totals 13 residues. Germline V lookup: CDR1 DFQATT, CDR2 SNEGSKA (reference sequence). V was clipped by 5 bases and J by 3 bases; unmatched bases: 6.

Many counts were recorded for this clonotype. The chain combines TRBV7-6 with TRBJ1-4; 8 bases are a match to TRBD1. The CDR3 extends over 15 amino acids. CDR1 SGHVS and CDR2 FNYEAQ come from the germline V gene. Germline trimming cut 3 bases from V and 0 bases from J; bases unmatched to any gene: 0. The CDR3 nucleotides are TGTGCCAGCAGCTTGACAGGGGCAACTAATGAAAAACTGTTTTTT. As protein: CASSLTGATNEKLFF.

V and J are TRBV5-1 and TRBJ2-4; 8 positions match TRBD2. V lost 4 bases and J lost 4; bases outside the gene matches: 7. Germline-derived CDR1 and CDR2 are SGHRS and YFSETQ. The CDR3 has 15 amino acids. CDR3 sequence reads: CASSQGLGAKNIQYF. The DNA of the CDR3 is TGCGCCAGCAGCCAGGGACTAGGGGCAAAAAACATTCAGTACTTC.

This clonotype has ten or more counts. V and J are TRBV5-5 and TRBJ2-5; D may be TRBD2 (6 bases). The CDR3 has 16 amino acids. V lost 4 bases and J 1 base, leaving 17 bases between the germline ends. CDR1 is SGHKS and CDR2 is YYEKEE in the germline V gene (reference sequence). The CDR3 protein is CASSPGASVPQETQYF. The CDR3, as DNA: TGTGCCAGCAGCCCTGGGGCTAGCGTCCCCCAAGAGACCCAGTACTTC.

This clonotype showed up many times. CDR3 DNA sequence: TGTGCCAGCAGTGGGGCAGGGGAGAGCGGTGAGCAGTTCTTC. Protein product: CASSGAGESGEQFF. V is TRBV2 and J is TRBJ2-1; tentative D call: TRBD1 (6 bases). This CDR3 contains 14 residues. CDR1 is SNHLY and CDR2 is FYNNEI in the germline V gene. V lost 4 bases and J 9 bases, leaving 16 bases between the germline ends.

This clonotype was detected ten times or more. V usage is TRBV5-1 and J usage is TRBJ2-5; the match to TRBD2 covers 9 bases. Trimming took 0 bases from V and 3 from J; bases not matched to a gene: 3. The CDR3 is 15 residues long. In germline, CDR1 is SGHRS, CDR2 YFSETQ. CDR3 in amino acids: CASSLGIAGEETQYF. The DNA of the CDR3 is TGCGCCAGCAGCTTGGGGATAGCGGGAGAAGAGACCCAGTACTTC.

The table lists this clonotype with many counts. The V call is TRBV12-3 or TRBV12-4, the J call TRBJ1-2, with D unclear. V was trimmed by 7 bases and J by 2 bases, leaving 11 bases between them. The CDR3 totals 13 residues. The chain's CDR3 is CASNTGENYGYTF. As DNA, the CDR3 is TGTGCCAGCAATACGGGAGAAAACTATGGCTACACCTTC.

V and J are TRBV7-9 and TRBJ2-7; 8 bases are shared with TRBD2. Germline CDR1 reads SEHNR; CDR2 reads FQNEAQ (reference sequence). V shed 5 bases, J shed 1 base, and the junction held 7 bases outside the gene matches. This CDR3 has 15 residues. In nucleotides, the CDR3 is TGTGCCAGCAGCCGGACTAGCAGGGGATCCTACGAGCAGTACTTC. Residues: CASSRTSRGSYEQYF.

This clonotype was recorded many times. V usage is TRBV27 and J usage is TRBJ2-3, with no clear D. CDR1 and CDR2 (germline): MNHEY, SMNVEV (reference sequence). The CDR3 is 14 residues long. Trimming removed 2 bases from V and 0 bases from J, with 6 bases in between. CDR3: CASSLESSTDTQYF. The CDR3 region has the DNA TGTGCCAGCAGTTTAGAGAGCAGCACAGATACGCAGTATTTT.

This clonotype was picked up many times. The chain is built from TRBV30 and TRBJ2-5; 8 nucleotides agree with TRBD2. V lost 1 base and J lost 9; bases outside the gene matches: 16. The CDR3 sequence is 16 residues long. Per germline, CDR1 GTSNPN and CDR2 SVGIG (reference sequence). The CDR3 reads CAWSALESGGLEAQYF. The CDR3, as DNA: TGTGCCTGGAGTGCCCTAGAAAGCGGGGGCCTGGAGGCCCAGTACTTC.

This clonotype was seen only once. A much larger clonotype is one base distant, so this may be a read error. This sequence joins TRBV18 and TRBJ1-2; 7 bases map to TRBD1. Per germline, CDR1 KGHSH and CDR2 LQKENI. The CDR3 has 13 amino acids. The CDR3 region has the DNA TGTGTCAGCTCACCAGAGACAGGGAGAGGCTACACCTTC. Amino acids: CVSSPETGRGYTF.

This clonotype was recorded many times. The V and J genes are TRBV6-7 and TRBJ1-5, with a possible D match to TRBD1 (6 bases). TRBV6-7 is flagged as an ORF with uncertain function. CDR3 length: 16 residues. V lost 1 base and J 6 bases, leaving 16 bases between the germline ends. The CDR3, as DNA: TGTGCCAGCAGTTACTTGGGCAGGGGATATCGTCAGCCCCAGCATTTT. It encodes CASSYLGRGYRQPQHF.

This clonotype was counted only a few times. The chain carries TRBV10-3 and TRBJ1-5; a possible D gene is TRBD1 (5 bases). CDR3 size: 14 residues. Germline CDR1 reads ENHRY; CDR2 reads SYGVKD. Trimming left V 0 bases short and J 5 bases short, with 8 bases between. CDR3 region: CAISESGGDQPQHF. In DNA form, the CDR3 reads TGTGCCATCAGTGAGTCTGGGGGGGATCAGCCCCAGCATTTT.

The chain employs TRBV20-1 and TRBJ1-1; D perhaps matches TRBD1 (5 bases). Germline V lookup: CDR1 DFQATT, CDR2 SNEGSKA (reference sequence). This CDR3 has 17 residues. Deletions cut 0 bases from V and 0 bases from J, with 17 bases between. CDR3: CSARDFDTRGMNTEAFF. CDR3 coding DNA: TGCAGTGCTAGAGATTTTGACACTCGGGGCATGAACACTGAAGCTTTCTTT.

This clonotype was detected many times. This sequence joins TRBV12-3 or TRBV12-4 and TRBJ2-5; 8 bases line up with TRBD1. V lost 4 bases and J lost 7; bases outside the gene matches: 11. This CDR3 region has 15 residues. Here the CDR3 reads CASSWAGGAQGTQYF. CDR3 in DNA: TGTGCCAGCAGTTGGGCAGGGGGCGCCCAGGGGACCCAGTACTTC.

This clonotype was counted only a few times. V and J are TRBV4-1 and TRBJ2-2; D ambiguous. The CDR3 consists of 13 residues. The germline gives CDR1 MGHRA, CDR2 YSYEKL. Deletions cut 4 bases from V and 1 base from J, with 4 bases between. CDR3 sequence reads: CASSRMNTGELFF. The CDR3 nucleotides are TGCGCCAGCAGCCGAATGAACACCGGGGAGCTGTTTTTT.